This TCR beta chain was sequenced during a study of blood T cell repertoires in COVID-19. Study background: Acute and convalescent COVID-19 specimens originated in the United States, Italy and Spain. PBMCs, B-cell-depleted T cells, or T cells were the source of the cDNA or gDNA that made up the material.

Participants reported their clinical history, and cohort assignment relied on those reports. CDR3 length equals 15 residues. The germline V gene has CDR1 SGHDT and CDR2 YYEEEE. The germline V and J ends were trimmed by 0 bases and 7 bases, with 16 bases remaining between them. Generated by immunoSEQ multiplex PCR, the TCRdb table keeps only in-frame clones and is missing some. The repertoire holds 200,000 to 250,000 clones, with approximately 83% as singletons. The clonotype was recovered from a middle-aged woman who had been exposed to COVID-19. The sequenced sample consisted of PBMCs or T cells enriched from blood (not recorded which). V is TRBV5-6 and J is TRBJ1-1, with D maybe TRBD1 (6 bases). The CDR3 reads CASSLVIRGAGEAFF. CDR3 nucleotide sequence: TGTGCCAGCAGCTTGGTGATACGGGGGGCAGGTGAAGCTTTCTTT. The variable domain in full, completed from reference TRBV5-6 and TRBJ1-1, reads DAGVTQSPTHLIKTRGQQVTLRCSPKSGHDTVSWYQQALGQGPQFIFQYYEEEERQRGNFPDRFSGHQFPNYSSELNVNALLLGDSALYLCASSLVIRGAGEAFFGQGTRLTVV.